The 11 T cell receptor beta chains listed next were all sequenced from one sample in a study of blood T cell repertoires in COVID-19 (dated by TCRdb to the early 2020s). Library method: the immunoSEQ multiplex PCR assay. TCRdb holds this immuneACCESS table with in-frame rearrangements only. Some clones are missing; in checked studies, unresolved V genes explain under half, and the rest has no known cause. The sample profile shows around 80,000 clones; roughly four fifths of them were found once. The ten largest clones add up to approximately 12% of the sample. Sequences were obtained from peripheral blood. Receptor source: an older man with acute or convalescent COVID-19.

CDR3 residues: CASSSDREVYNSPLHF. In DNA form, the CDR3 reads TGTGCCAGCAGTTCGGACAGGGAGGTCTATAATTCACCCCTCCACTTT. The V and J genes are TRBV27 and TRBJ1-6, with 8 nucleotides matching TRBD1. V was pared by 4 bases and J by 3 bases, with 5 bases of the junction left unmatched. The CDR3 runs to 16 residues. Per the germline V gene, CDR1 is MNHEY and CDR2 is SMNVEV (reference sequence).

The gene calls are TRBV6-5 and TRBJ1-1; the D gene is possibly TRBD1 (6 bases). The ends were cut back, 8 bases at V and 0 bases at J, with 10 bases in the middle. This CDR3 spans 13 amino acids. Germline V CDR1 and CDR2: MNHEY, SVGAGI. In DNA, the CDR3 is TGTGCCAGCGCAGGGGCCATGAACACTGAAGCTTTCTTT. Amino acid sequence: CASAGAMNTEAFF.

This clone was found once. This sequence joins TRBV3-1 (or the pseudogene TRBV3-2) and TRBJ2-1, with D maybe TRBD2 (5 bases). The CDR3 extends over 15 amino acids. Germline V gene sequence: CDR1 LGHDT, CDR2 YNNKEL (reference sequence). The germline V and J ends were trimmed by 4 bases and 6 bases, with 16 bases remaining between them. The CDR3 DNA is TGTGCCAGCAGCCTTACCCCCGGGATCTCCAATGAGCAGTTCTTC. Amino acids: CASSLTPGISNEQFF.

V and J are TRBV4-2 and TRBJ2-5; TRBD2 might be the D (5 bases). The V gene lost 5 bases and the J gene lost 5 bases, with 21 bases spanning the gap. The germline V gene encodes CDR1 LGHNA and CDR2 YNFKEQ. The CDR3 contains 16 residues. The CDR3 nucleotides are TGTGCCAGCAGCTTCAGAGGGCGGATAGCTGGGGAGACCCAGTACTTC. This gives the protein CASSFRGRIAGETQYF.

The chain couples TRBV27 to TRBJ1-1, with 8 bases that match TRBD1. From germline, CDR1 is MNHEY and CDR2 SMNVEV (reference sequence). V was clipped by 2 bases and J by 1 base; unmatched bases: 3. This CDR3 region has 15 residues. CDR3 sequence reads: CASSLQGAQNTEAFF. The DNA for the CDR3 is TGTGCCAGCAGTTTACAGGGGGCCCAGAACACTGAAGCTTTCTTT.

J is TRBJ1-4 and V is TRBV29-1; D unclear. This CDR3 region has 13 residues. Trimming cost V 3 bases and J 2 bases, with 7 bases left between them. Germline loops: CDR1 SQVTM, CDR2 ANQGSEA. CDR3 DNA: TGCAGCGTTGATGCCCAGACTAATGAAAAACTGTTTTTT. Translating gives CSVDAQTNEKLFF.

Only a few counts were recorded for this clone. The CDR3 sequence is CASSLLGALRGGQLREQYF. CDR3 coding DNA: TGTGCCAGCAGCTTGCTGGGAGCGCTGCGGGGGGGCCAGTTGAGGGAGCAGTACTTC. The V gene is TRBV5-5, the J gene TRBJ2-7; 9 bases fit TRBD2. The germline gives CDR1 SGHKS, CDR2 YYEKEE (reference sequence). Germline trimming cut 1 base from V and 7 bases from J; bases unmatched to any gene: 21. The CDR3 covers 19 residues.

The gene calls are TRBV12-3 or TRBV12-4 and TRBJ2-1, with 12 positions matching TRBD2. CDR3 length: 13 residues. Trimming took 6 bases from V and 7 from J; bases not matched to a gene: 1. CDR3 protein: CASRLAGGNEQFF. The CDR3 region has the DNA TGTGCCAGCAGACTAGCGGGGGGAAATGAGCAGTTCTTC.

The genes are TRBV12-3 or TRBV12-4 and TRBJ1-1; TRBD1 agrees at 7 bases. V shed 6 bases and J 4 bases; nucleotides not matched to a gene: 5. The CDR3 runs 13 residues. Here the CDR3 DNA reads TGTGCCAGCAGCCGACAGGGATTCACTGAAGCTTTCTTT. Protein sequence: CASSRQGFTEAFF.

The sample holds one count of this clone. CDR3: CASRGQGAFIEAFF. In DNA, the CDR3 is TGTGCCAGCAGGGGACAGGGGGCTTTTATTGAAGCTTTCTTT. The rearrangement joins TRBV2 to TRBJ1-1, with 12 bases fitting TRBD1. CDR3 length: 14 amino acids. Germline lookup yields CDR1 SNHLY and CDR2 FYNNEI. V was pared by 6 bases and J by 7 bases, with 6 bases of the junction left unmatched.

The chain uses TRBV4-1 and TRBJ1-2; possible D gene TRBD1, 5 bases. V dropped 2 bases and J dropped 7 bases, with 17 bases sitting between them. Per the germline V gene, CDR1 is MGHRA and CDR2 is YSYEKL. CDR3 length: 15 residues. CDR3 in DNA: TGCGCCAGCAGCCAACCCACGCAGGGATCTGGTGGCTACACCTTC. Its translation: CASSQPTQGSGGYTF.